The text below deals with one T cell receptor beta chain. The antigen is not known. Researchers reported that TCR beta cDNA libraries carried unique molecular identifiers. With roughly 1 to 11 million T cells as the source, approximately 500,000 cDNA molecules resulted. TCRdb redid the calling of the PCR reads with MiXCR, one entry per CDR3 protein. The sample yields approximately 350,000 distinct CDR3 sequences, around 37% seen once. This sample is drawn from a study of post-analysis software for immune sequencing data. In the study overall: Courses of disease covered relapsing-remitting, secondary progressive and progressive-relapsing multiple sclerosis. Whole-study results and caveats: The authors found that F measure strongly co-clustered same-batch samples.

The source is a girl between 10 and 17 years old with multiple sclerosis. Specimen: blood.

CDR3 in amino acids: CASSLIAGTGVNNEQFF. Written as DNA, the CDR3 is TGTGCCAGCAGTCTTATTGCCGGGACAGGGGTCAACAATGAGCAGTTCTTC. The gene calls are TRBV5-6 and TRBJ2-1; 10 bases align to TRBD1. This CDR3 comprises 17 residues. The V and J ends lost 5 bases and 5 bases, in that order; junction bases with no gene match: 13. Germline V gene sequence: CDR1 SGHDT, CDR2 YYEEEE.